This T cell receptor (beta chain) is from a study of blood T cell repertoires in COVID-19. Overall study: Some COVID-19 samples were acute and others convalescent; all came from the United States, Italy and Spain.

The assay was immunoSEQ multiplex PCR, and TCRdb's table has in-frame clones only and misses some. The sample records around 170,000 clones, about four fifths being singletons. The CDR3 consists of 13 residues. Germline assignment: CDR1 SGHKS and CDR2 YYEKEE (reference sequence). With 4 bases clipped from V and 3 bases from J, the junction kept 2 bases outside the gene matches. The chain uses TRBV5-5 and TRBJ1-2; 8 nucleotides align to TRBD1. The sequence was obtained from a man between 65 and 80 years old with active or convalescent COVID-19. Sequencing used peripheral blood. CDR3 DNA: TGTGCCAGCAGCACGGACAGGGACTATGGCTACACCTTC. Protein: CASSTDRDYGYTF. Combining the CDR3 with reference TRBV5-5 and TRBJ1-2 gives the whole variable domain DAGVTQSPTHLIKTRGQQVTLRCSPISGHKSVSWYQQVLGQGPQFIFQYYEKEERGRGNFPDRFSARQFPNYSSELNVNALLLGDSALYLCASSTDRDYGYTFGSGTRLTVV.